The sequence of this T cell receptor beta chain was determined in a study of PD-L1 blockade in urothelial cancer. Across the whole study: It was in 2014 that patients started atezolizumab at 1,200 mg intravenously every 3 weeks. Treatment start was followed by blood analysis at 3 weeks (second dose) and again at 6 weeks.

Clones were read by immunoSEQ multiplex PCR, and TCRdb kept only the in-frame ones, dropping some. The sample consists of around 50,000 clones, 88% of them appearing once. The length of the CDR3 is 12 residues. Time point denoted: peripheral blood 6 weeks after treatment start. The clonotype originates from a man in his sixties with urothelial cancer. The material was PBMCs, obtained around atezolizumab (anti-PD-L1) treatment. The chain uses TRBV21-1 and TRBJ2-1; whether TRBD2, the table's D call, matches the DNA was not checked. TRBV21-1 is a pseudogene locus. The CDR3 nucleotides are TGTGCCAGCAGCCGGACTGGCAATGAGCAGTTCTTC. This encodes CASSRTGNEQFF.